The rows below give T cell receptor beta chains drawn from one sample of a study of early T cells in non-severe SARS-CoV-2 infection. TCRdb analysed the 5' RACE reads with MiXCR anew, one entry per CDR3 protein. The table shows tens of thousands of distinct CDR3 sequences, with 11% occurring only once. This specimen consisted of whole blood, obtained at baseline. Receptors originate from an adult who was a healthcare worker with PCR-confirmed SARS-CoV-2 infection or an uninfected control (not recorded which). Both conserved end residues are part of each CDR3. D genes are given only for firm matches. Clone size is given for some rows only: seen once, a few or many times, or a class if the clone is expanded.

V gene: TRBV6-6
clone size: many
J gene: TRBJ2-7
D gene: NA
CDR3 protein: CASSLNYEQYF
CDR3 DNA: TGTGCCAGCAGCCTTAACTACGAGCAGTACTTC

V gene: TRBV3-1
clone size: many
J gene: TRBJ1-2
D gene: TRBD1
CDR3 protein: CASSLGQANYGYTF
CDR3 DNA: TGTGCCAGCAGCCTGGGACAGGCTAACTATGGCTACACCTTC

V gene: TRBV6-2/TRBV6-3
clone size: NA
J gene: TRBJ2-5
D gene: NA
CDR3 protein: CASRRPLGGETQYF
CDR3 DNA: TGTGCCAGCAGGCGTCCACTAGGAGGGGAGACCCAGTACTTC

V gene: TRBV30
clone size: NA
J gene: TRBJ2-1
D gene: NA
CDR3 protein: CAYIQMGVGDEQFF
CDR3 DNA: TGTGCCTACATACAGATGGGGGTCGGTGACGAGCAGTTCTTC

V gene: TRBV9
clone size: NA
J gene: TRBJ2-3
D gene: TRBD2
CDR3 protein: CASSARLAGVTDTQYF
CDR3 DNA: TGTGCCAGCAGCGCCCGACTAGCGGGAGTCACAGATACGCAGTATTTT

V gene: TRBV18
clone size: many
J gene: TRBJ1-1
D gene: NA
CDR3 protein: CASSLFGPELNTEAFF
CDR3 DNA: TGTGCCAGCTCACTTTTTGGGCCGGAGTTGAACACTGAAGCTTTCTTT

V gene: TRBV18
clone size: few
J gene: TRBJ1-2
D gene: NA
CDR3 protein: CASSPGLQWGSDGYTF
CDR3 DNA: TGTGCCAGCTCACCGGGGCTCCAATGGGGGTCAGATGGCTACACCTTC

V gene: TRBV18
clone size: NA
J gene: TRBJ2-1
D gene: NA
CDR3 protein: CASSPLAGINEQFF
CDR3 DNA: TGTGCCAGCTCACCACTTGCAGGAATAAATGAGCAGTTCTTC

V gene: TRBV9
clone size: NA
J gene: TRBJ2-2
D gene: TRBD1
CDR3 protein: CASSPRTGPRRNTGELFF
CDR3 DNA: TGTGCCAGCAGCCCCAGGACAGGACCTCGTAGAAACACCGGGGAGCTGTTTTTT

V gene: TRBV7-3
clone size: few
J gene: TRBJ2-7
D gene: NA
CDR3 protein: CASSLKGDPLYEQYF
CDR3 DNA: TGTGCCAGCAGCTTAAAGGGGGACCCGTTATACGAGCAGTACTTC

V gene: TRBV20-1
clone size: few
J gene: TRBJ1-1
D gene: NA
CDR3 protein: CSAKSGVTEAFF
CDR3 DNA: TGCAGTGCCAAATCAGGGGTGACTGAAGCTTTCTTT

V gene: TRBV5-1
clone size: few
J gene: TRBJ2-7
D gene: NA
CDR3 protein: CASSLHTGTYEQYF
CDR3 DNA: TGCGCCAGCAGCTTACATACAGGAACCTACGAGCAGTACTTC

V gene: TRBV20-1
clone size: once
J gene: TRBJ2-1
D gene: TRBD2
CDR3 protein: CSAMGLANERFF
CDR3 DNA: TGCAGTGCTATGGGACTAGCCAATGAGCGGTTCTTC

V gene: TRBV5-1
clone size: many
J gene: TRBJ2-7
D gene: NA
CDR3 protein: CASSFSEGVEQYF
CDR3 DNA: TGCGCCAGCAGCTTCTCTGAGGGGGTCGAGCAGTACTTC

V gene: TRBV9
clone size: many
J gene: TRBJ2-1
D gene: NA
CDR3 protein: CASSVENEQFF
CDR3 DNA: TGTGCCAGCAGCGTAGAAAATGAGCAGTTCTTC

V gene: TRBV4-3
clone size: few
J gene: TRBJ2-5
D gene: NA
CDR3 protein: CASSQDGQETQYF
CDR3 DNA: TGCGCCAGCAGCCAAGATGGCCAAGAGACCCAGTACTTC

V gene: TRBV20-1
clone size: few
J gene: TRBJ2-7
D gene: TRBD2
CDR3 protein: CSARDPSGSSYEQYF
CDR3 DNA: TGCAGTGCTAGAGATCCTAGCGGGAGCTCCTACGAGCAGTACTTC

V gene: TRBV12-3/TRBV12-4
clone size: few
J gene: TRBJ2-5
D gene: TRBD2
CDR3 protein: CASSQTSGGAKTQYF
CDR3 DNA: TGTGCCAGCAGTCAGACTAGCGGGGGGGCAAAGACCCAGTACTTC

V gene: TRBV4-2
clone size: few
J gene: TRBJ2-5
D gene: TRBD2
CDR3 protein: CASSPGTSGYQETQYF
CDR3 DNA: TGTGCCAGCAGCCCCGGGACTAGCGGGTACCAAGAGACCCAGTACTTC

V gene: TRBV6-1
clone size: NA
J gene: TRBJ1-1
D gene: NA
CDR3 protein: CASRSRQVNTEAFF
CDR3 DNA: TGTGCCAGCAGATCCCGACAGGTGAACACTGAAGCTTTCTTT

V gene: TRBV3-1
clone size: NA
J gene: TRBJ1-2
D gene: TRBD1
CDR3 protein: CASSQPGQAGGNGYTF
CDR3 DNA: TGTGCCAGCAGCCAACCGGGACAGGCCGGGGGAAATGGCTACACCTTC

V gene: TRBV9
clone size: few
J gene: TRBJ2-6
D gene: NA
CDR3 protein: CASSIQGSGANVLTF
CDR3 DNA: TGTGCCAGCAGCATACAGGGATCAGGGGCCAACGTCCTGACTTTC

V gene: TRBV28
clone size: NA
J gene: TRBJ2-2
D gene: NA
CDR3 protein: CASRTRTETGELFF
CDR3 DNA: TGTGCCAGCAGAACGAGGACGGAGACCGGGGAGCTGTTTTTT

V gene: TRBV29-1
clone size: NA
J gene: TRBJ1-1
D gene: NA
CDR3 protein: CSVRGAVNTEAFF
CDR3 DNA: TGCAGCGTTCGGGGGGCCGTGAACACTGAAGCTTTCTTT

V gene: TRBV6-1
clone size: many
J gene: TRBJ1-5
D gene: NA
CDR3 protein: CASSEGVGRVVQPQHF
CDR3 DNA: TGTGCCAGCAGCGAGGGAGTGGGCAGGGTCGTACAGCCCCAGCATTTT

V gene: TRBV12-3/TRBV12-4
clone size: NA
J gene: TRBJ2-7
D gene: TRBD1
CDR3 protein: CASSLGQGREQYF
CDR3 DNA: TGTGCCAGCAGTCTAGGACAGGGGAGAGAGCAGTACTTC

V gene: TRBV10-3
clone size: NA
J gene: TRBJ1-6
D gene: NA
CDR3 protein: CAISGERFDSPLHF
CDR3 DNA: TGTGCCATCAGTGGGGAACGATTTGATTCACCCCTCCACTTT

V gene: TRBV12-3/TRBV12-4
clone size: NA
J gene: TRBJ1-5
D gene: NA
CDR3 protein: CASSPGIGGNQPQHF
CDR3 DNA: TGTGCCAGCAGTCCCGGGATAGGTGGAAATCAGCCCCAGCATTTT

V gene: TRBV4-2
clone size: few
J gene: TRBJ1-6
D gene: TRBD1
CDR3 protein: CASSQGTRGFDSPLHF
CDR3 DNA: TGTGCCAGCAGCCAGGGAACCAGGGGGTTCGATTCACCCCTCCACTTT

V gene: TRBV9
clone size: few
J gene: TRBJ2-7
D gene: NA
CDR3 protein: CASSPRPGPSYEQYF
CDR3 DNA: TGTGCCAGCAGCCCGCGCCCGGGACCCTCCTACGAGCAGTACTTC

V gene: TRBV18
clone size: few
J gene: TRBJ2-5
D gene: TRBD1
CDR3 protein: CASSPDRGKTQYF
CDR3 DNA: TGTGCCAGCTCACCGGACAGGGGAAAGACCCAGTACTTC

V gene: TRBV7-2
clone size: NA
J gene: TRBJ2-4
D gene: NA
CDR3 protein: CASSAVSGRPNIQYF
CDR3 DNA: TGTGCCAGCAGCGCCGTATCGGGCCGGCCAAACATTCAGTACTTC

V gene: TRBV5-1
clone size: NA
J gene: TRBJ2-3
D gene: TRBD2
CDR3 protein: CASSLVLAGSDTQYF
CDR3 DNA: TGCGCCAGCAGCTTGGTGCTAGCGGGGTCAGATACGCAGTATTTT

V gene: TRBV5-1
clone size: NA
J gene: TRBJ1-4
D gene: NA
CDR3 protein: CASSLRDTNEKLFF
CDR3 DNA: TGCGCCAGCAGCTTGAGGGATACAAATGAAAAACTGTTTTTT

V gene: TRBV9
clone size: few
J gene: TRBJ1-6
D gene: NA
CDR3 protein: CASPRTRSLHF
CDR3 DNA: TGTGCCAGCCCTAGGACCCGATCCCTCCACTTT

V gene: TRBV5-1
clone size: many
J gene: TRBJ2-3
D gene: TRBD2
CDR3 protein: CASSWTSGSSSTDTQYF
CDR3 DNA: TGCGCCAGCAGCTGGACTAGCGGGAGTTCCAGCACAGATACGCAGTATTTT

V gene: TRBV12-3/TRBV12-4
clone size: few
J gene: TRBJ2-1
D gene: NA
CDR3 protein: CASSPGMGAYNEQFF
CDR3 DNA: TGTGCCAGCAGCCCGGGCATGGGAGCCTACAATGAGCAGTTCTTC

V gene: TRBV12-3/TRBV12-4
clone size: NA
J gene: TRBJ1-4
D gene: NA
CDR3 protein: CASSLRATNEKLFF
CDR3 DNA: TGTGCCAGCAGCCTTAGGGCAACTAATGAAAAACTGTTTTTT

V gene: TRBV20-1
clone size: many
J gene: TRBJ2-5
D gene: NA
CDR3 protein: CSARDRSGPGTQYF
CDR3 DNA: TGCAGTGCTAGAGATCGTAGCGGTCCGGGGACCCAGTACTTC

V gene: TRBV10-3
clone size: NA
J gene: TRBJ1-2
D gene: TRBD1
CDR3 protein: CAISGDRSYYGYTF
CDR3 DNA: TGTGCCATCTCTGGGGACAGGAGCTACTATGGCTACACCTTC

V gene: TRBV20-1
clone size: many
J gene: TRBJ2-1
D gene: TRBD1
CDR3 protein: CSATGVSRSNEQFF
CDR3 DNA: TGCAGTGCCACAGGGGTAAGCCGGTCCAATGAGCAGTTCTTC

V gene: TRBV6-2/TRBV6-3
clone size: many
J gene: TRBJ2-7
D gene: NA
CDR3 protein: CASTPRPRSSYEQYF
CDR3 DNA: TGTGCCAGCACCCCTAGGCCAAGGAGCTCCTACGAGCAGTACTTC

V gene: TRBV29-1
clone size: NA
J gene: TRBJ2-7
D gene: NA
CDR3 protein: CSVVGAMRPYEQYF
CDR3 DNA: TGCAGCGTTGTCGGCGCTATGCGGCCCTACGAGCAGTACTTC

V gene: TRBV11-1
clone size: few
J gene: TRBJ2-1
D gene: NA
CDR3 protein: CASSLSSIGEQFF
CDR3 DNA: TGTGCCAGCAGCTTGTCTAGCATAGGGGAGCAGTTCTTC

V gene: TRBV9
clone size: NA
J gene: TRBJ2-5
D gene: TRBD2
CDR3 protein: CASSVGTSGVQETQYF
CDR3 DNA: TGTGCCAGCAGCGTAGGGACTAGCGGGGTCCAAGAGACCCAGTACTTC

V gene: TRBV7-6
clone size: NA
J gene: TRBJ1-6
D gene: NA
CDR3 protein: CASSFDTNNSPLHF
CDR3 DNA: TGTGCCAGCAGCTTTGACACTAATAATTCACCCCTCCACTTT

V gene: TRBV6-2/TRBV6-3
clone size: many
J gene: TRBJ2-1
D gene: NA
CDR3 protein: CASSTPPGVNEQFF
CDR3 DNA: TGTGCCAGCAGTACCCCCCCGGGGGTCAATGAGCAGTTCTTC

V gene: TRBV29-1
clone size: few
J gene: TRBJ1-2
D gene: TRBD1
CDR3 protein: CSVIAPGQGLNYGYTF
CDR3 DNA: TGCAGCGTCATAGCACCCGGACAGGGACTTAACTATGGCTACACCTTC

V gene: TRBV7-2
clone size: NA
J gene: TRBJ1-2
D gene: TRBD1
CDR3 protein: CASSQDRVRGYTF
CDR3 DNA: TGTGCCAGCAGCCAAGACAGGGTGCGAGGCTACACCTTC

V gene: TRBV28
clone size: few
J gene: TRBJ1-5
D gene: TRBD1
CDR3 protein: CASSPPGQGTNQPQHF
CDR3 DNA: TGTGCCAGCAGTCCCCCCGGACAGGGAACCAATCAGCCCCAGCATTTT

V gene: TRBV15
clone size: many
J gene: TRBJ2-5
D gene: NA
CDR3 protein: CATSATGTSTQETQYF
CDR3 DNA: TGTGCCACCAGCGCAACCGGGACCTCAACTCAGGAGACCCAGTACTTC